The rows below give T cell receptor beta chains drawn from one sample of a study of tumor-infiltrating lymphocytes in oesophageal squamous cell carcinoma. TCRdb processed the PCR reads anew with MiXCR; each CDR3 protein has one entry. The repertoire holds around 22,000 distinct CDR3 sequences, with 30% to 40% as singletons. Sequenced sample: esophageal tumor tissue. These receptors originate from a male donor with esophageal squamous cell carcinoma. CDR3s include the opening cysteine and the closing phenylalanine or tryptophan. The D gene is left open where the match is weak. Clone size is given for some rows only: seen once, a few or many times, or a class if the clone is expanded.

NA | TRBD1 | TRBJ1-3 | TRBV7-2 | TGTGCCAGCAGCTCTGACAGGGGGACCTTCTCTGGAAACACCATATATTTT | CASSSDRGTFSGNTIYF
NA | TRBD1 | TRBJ2-5 | TRBV7-8 | TGTGCCAGCAGCTTCTTCCCCCGGCAGGGGGCTTACAATGAGCAGTACTTC | CASSFFPRQGAYNEQYF
NA | NA | TRBJ2-1 | TRBV7-3 | TGTGCCAGCAGCTTAACGCGGGACTACAATGAGCAGTTCTTC | CASSLTRDYNEQFF
NA | TRBD1 | TRBJ2-5 | TRBV11-3 | TGTGCCAGCGGAAGACAGGGGCAAGAGACCCAGTACTTC | CASGRQGQETQYF
few | NA | TRBJ2-1 | TRBV7-6 | TGTGCCAGCAGCTTAGCGGGTAGTGAGCAGTTCTTC | CASSLAGSEQFF
many | TRBD1 | TRBJ1-1 | TRBV7-6 | TGTGCCAGCAGCTTAACAGTAACTCGACAGGGACCGCTTTACTCGAACACTGAAGCTTTCTTT | CASSLTVTRQGPLYSNTEAFF
many | NA | TRBJ2-1 | TRBV19 | TGTGCCAGCCGGAGGAACAATGAGCAGTTCTTC | CASRRNNEQFF
NA | TRBD2 | TRBJ2-3 | TRBV5-1 | TGCGCCAGCAGCCGCCCTATCCCCGCTGCGGGAGGGGGCACAGATACGCAGTATTTT | CASSRPIPAAGGGTDTQYF
few | NA | TRBJ1-1 | TRBV18 | TGTGCCAGCTCACCAGGGACGCCGGGAACTGAAGCTTTCTTT | CASSPGTPGTEAFF
many | TRBD2 | TRBJ2-1 | TRBV19 | TGTGCCAGTAGTATCCAGGGACTAGCGGCCTACAATGAGCAGTTCTTC | CASSIQGLAAYNEQFF
few | NA | TRBJ1-3 | TRBV12-3/TRBV12-4 | TGTGCCAGCAACCCGTCGGGAACTGGAAACACCATATATTTT | CASNPSGTGNTIYF
few | NA | TRBJ2-1 | TRBV6-1 | TGTGCCAGCAGTCGAATCGGCAGCCTCGACAATGAGCAGTTCTTC | CASSRIGSLDNEQFF
NA | TRBD1 | TRBJ1-6 | TRBV6-5 | TGTGCCAGCAGGTGGACAGGGGTCTCCTACGAGCAGTACTTT | CASRWTGVSYEQYF
once | TRBD1 | TRBJ2-1 | TRBV12-3/TRBV12-4 | TGTGCCAGCAGTTTAGCGAGCGACAGGGGGCGAACGAATGAGCAGTTCTTC | CASSLASDRGRTNEQFF
NA | NA | TRBJ1-1 | TRBV19 | TGTGCCAGTAGTATAGAGGATCGGGGTTCTGAAGCTTTCTTT | CASSIEDRGSEAFF
NA | NA | TRBJ2-3 | TRBV7-9 | TGTGCCAGCAGCGCCACCGTCACAGATACGCAGTATTTT | CASSATVTDTQYF
many | NA | TRBJ2-7 | TRBV4-1 | TGCGCCAGCAGCCAAGTTCTAAGGGGGGCTGTTAACGAGCAGTACTTC | CASSQVLRGAVNEQYF
medium-sized | NA | TRBJ2-1 | TRBV6-1 | TGTGCCAGCAGCGCCTCTTACAATGAGCAGTTCTTC | CASSASYNEQFF
NA | TRBD1 | TRBJ1-1 | TRBV11-2 | TGTGCCAGCAGCTTAGCCGCAGGGGGCCGCGGGAAGAACACTGAAGCTTTCTTT | CASSLAAGGRGKNTEAFF
many | NA | TRBJ1-5 | TRBV27 | TGTGCCAGCAGTTCCGCGGGCAGGGGACAGCCCCAGCATTTT | CASSSAGRGQPQHF
NA | NA | TRBJ2-1 | TRBV7-9 | TGTGCCAGCAGCTTAGTCGTCAGCTACAATGAGCAGTTCTTC | CASSLVVSYNEQFF
few | NA | TRBJ2-6 | TRBV7-2 | TGTGCCAGCAGCTGGGGGCCAACCTCTGGGGCCAACGTCCTGACTTTC | CASSWGPTSGANVLTF
NA | NA | TRBJ2-4 | TRBV7-4 | TGTGCCAGCAGCTTAGGGGGGGGCCGATCACCCCTCCACTTC | CASSLGGGRSPLHF
many | NA | TRBJ2-7 | TRBV28 | TGTGCCAGCAGTTTATCCTTCAAATTGAGTCCCACCTCCTACGAGCAGTACTTC | CASSLSFKLSPTSYEQYF
NA | NA | TRBJ2-7 | TRBV28 | TGTGCCACAACCACGCTGAGAGGATCCTACGAGCAGTACTTC | CATTTLRGSYEQYF
medium-sized | TRBD1 | TRBJ2-7 | TRBV7-6 | TGTGCCAGCAGCCCCGGACAGGAGGCCCCCTACGAGCAGTACTTC | CASSPGQEAPYEQYF
many | TRBD2 | TRBJ2-3 | TRBV18 | TGTGCCAGCTCACAATCCCGACTAGCGGCGGGGACAGATACGCAGTATTTT | CASSQSRLAAGTDTQYF
many | NA | TRBJ2-1 | TRBV6-4 | TGTGCCAGCAGTGATAGCTCCTACAATGAGCAGTTCTTC | CASSDSSYNEQFF
many | TRBD2 | TRBJ2-3 | TRBV6-4 | TGTGCCAGCAGTGACTCTAGCGGGAGCGGTACAGATACGCAGTATTTT | CASSDSSGSGTDTQYF
NA | NA | TRBJ2-2 | TRBV24-1 | TGTGCCACCAGTGACACCCTGGGCACAGGCGGGAACACCGGGGAGCTGTTTTTT | CATSDTLGTGGNTGELFF
NA | NA | TRBJ2-7 | TRBV7-3 | TGTGCCAGCAGTCCAGAGACCAGTTACAATGAGCAGTACTTC | CASSPETSYNEQYF
NA | TRBD2 | TRBJ2-1 | TRBV7-6 | TGTGCCAGCAGCTTAGGCCTCGGGGGGAGCTCCTACAATGAGCAGTTCTTC | CASSLGLGGSSYNEQFF
many | NA | TRBJ2-7 | TRBV27 | TGTGCCACCTCCTCCGGGACGGCTTCCTACGAGCAGTACTTC | CATSSGTASYEQYF
NA | NA | TRBJ2-7 | TRBV7-2 | TGTGCCAGCAGTCAGGGTTTTTTGAACGAGCAGTACTTC | CASSQGFLNEQYF
few | NA | TRBJ1-5 | TRBV5-6 | TGTGCCAGCAGCCCCGCGGGCAATCAGCCCCAGCATTTT | CASSPAGNQPQHF
medium-sized | NA | TRBJ2-2 | TRBV12-3/TRBV12-4 | TGTGCCAGCAGTTTTGGGCAGGGCAACACCGGGGAGCTGTTTTTT | CASSFGQGNTGELFF
once | TRBD1 | TRBJ1-6 | TRBV12-3/TRBV12-4 | TGTGCCAGCAGCCGACAGGGGTATGTATCACCCCTCCACTTT | CASSRQGYVSPLHF
NA | NA | TRBJ2-3 | TRBV4-1 | TGCGCCAGCAGCCAGGAGGGGGGGCCGGTTGGTACGCAGTATTTT | CASSQEGGPVGTQYF
few | NA | TRBJ2-7 | TRBV7-6 | TGTGCCAGCAGCTCGGGTCGGAACGAGCAGTACTTC | CASSSGRNEQYF
NA | TRBD1 | TRBJ2-6 | TRBV24-1 | TGTGCCACCAGCAGGCCGGCAGGGGGCTCTGGGGCCAACGTCCTGACTTTC | CATSRPAGGSGANVLTF
NA | NA | TRBJ2-3 | TRBV10-2 | TGCGCCAGCAGGGGAAGGGGGGGGCGCGGAGATACGCAGTATTTT | CASRGRGGRGDTQYF
many | TRBD2 | TRBJ2-3 | TRBV7-2 | TGTGCCAGCAGCACCCGACTAGCGGGAGGGTCAGATACGCAGTATTTT | CASSTRLAGGSDTQYF